This TCR beta chain was sequenced for a study of blood T cell repertoires in COVID-19. Study overall: Whether acute or convalescent, the COVID-19 samples came from the United States, Italy and Spain. T cells, B-cell-depleted T cells, or PBMCs supplied cDNA or gDNA.

This clone was counted only a few times. Trimming shortened V by 3 bases and J by 5 bases, and 17 bases separated the two germline ends. CDR3 length equals 16 residues. Per germline, CDR1 KGHSH and CDR2 LQKENI. In the authors' methods: Using reference gene primer amplification, nucleated cell counts were estimated. The data were produced by immunoSEQ multiplex PCR, yet TCRdb's version contains in-frame clones alone and is incomplete. The V and J calls and clone size are taken from that table; D and trimming were inferred from the DNA. The sample yields about 180,000 clones, roughly four fifths seen once.

Material: peripheral blood. This sequence originates from a human donor in a cohort sampled during active COVID-19. V gene TRBV18 combines with J gene TRBJ1-5; the D is unclear. CDR3 nucleotide sequence: TGTGCCAGCTCACCTCTCCGCACCGGGATCTATCAGCCCCAGCATTTT. Its protein product is CASSPLRTGIYQPQHF.